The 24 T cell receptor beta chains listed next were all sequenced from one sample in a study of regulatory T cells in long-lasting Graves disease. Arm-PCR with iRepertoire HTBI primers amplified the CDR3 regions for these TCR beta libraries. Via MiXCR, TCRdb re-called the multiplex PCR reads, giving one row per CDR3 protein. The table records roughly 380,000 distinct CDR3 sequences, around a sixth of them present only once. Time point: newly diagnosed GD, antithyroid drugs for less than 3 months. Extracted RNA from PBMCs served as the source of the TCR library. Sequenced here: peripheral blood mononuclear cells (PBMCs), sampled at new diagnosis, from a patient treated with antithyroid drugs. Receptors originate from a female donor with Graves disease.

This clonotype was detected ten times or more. CDR3: CASSLVRLAGAETQYF. CDR3 nucleotides: TGTGCCAGCAGCTTAGTTCGCCTAGCGGGAGCAGAGACCCAGTACTTC. V and J are TRBV7-2 and TRBJ2-5; 10 bases align to TRBD2. The CDR3 sequence is 16 residues long. Trimming cost V 1 base and J 4 bases; bases outside gene matches: 6. CDR1 and CDR2 (germline): SGHTA, FQGNSA.

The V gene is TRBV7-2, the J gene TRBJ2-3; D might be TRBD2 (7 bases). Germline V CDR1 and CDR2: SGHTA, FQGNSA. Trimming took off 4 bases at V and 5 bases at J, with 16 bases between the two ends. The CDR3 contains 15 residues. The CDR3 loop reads CASSSPGGSGDTQYF. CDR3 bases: TGTGCCAGCAGCTCGCCGGGGGGCTCGGGAGATACGCAGTATTTT. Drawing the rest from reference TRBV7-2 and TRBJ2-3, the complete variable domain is GAGVSQSPSNKVTEKGKDVELRCDPISGHTALYWYRQSLGQGLEFLIYFQGNSAPDKSGLPSDRFSAERTGGSVSTLTIQRTQQEDSAVYLCASSSPGGSGDTQYFGPGTRLTVL.

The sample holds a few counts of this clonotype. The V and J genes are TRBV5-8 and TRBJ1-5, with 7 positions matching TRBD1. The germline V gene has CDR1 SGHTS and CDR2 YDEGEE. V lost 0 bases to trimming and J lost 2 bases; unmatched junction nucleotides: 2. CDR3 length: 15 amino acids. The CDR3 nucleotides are TGTGCCAGCAGCTTGGGGGACAGCGGCAATCAGCCCCAGCATTTT. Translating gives CASSLGDSGNQPQHF.

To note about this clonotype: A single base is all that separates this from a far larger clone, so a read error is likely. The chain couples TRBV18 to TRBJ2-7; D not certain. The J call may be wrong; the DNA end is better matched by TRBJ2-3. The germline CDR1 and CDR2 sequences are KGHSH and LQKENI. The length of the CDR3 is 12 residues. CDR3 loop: CASSSDLDTQYF. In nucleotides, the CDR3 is TGTGCCAGCTCATCAGACTTAGATACGCAGTATTTT.

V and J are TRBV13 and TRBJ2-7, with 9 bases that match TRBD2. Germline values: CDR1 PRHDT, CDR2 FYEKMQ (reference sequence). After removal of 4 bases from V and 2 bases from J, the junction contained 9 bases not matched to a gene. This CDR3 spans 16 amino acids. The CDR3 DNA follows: TGTGCCAGCAGCTCAAAACGGACTAGCGTTACCTACGAGCAGTACTTC. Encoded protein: CASSSKRTSVTYEQYF.

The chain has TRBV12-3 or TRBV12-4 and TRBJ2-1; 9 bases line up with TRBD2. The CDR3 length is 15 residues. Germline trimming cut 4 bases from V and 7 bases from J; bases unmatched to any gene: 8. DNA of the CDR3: TGTGCCAGCAGTTCCCGCGGGGGGGCCCCTAATGAGCAGTTCTTC. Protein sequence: CASSSRGGAPNEQFF.

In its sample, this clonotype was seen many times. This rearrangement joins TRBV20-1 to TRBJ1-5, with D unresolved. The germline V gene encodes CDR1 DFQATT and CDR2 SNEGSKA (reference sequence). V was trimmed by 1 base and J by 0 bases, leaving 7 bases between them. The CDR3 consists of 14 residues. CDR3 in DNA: TGCAGTGCTAGAGGTTATAATAGCAATCAGCCCCAGCATTTT. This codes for CSARGYNSNQPQHF.

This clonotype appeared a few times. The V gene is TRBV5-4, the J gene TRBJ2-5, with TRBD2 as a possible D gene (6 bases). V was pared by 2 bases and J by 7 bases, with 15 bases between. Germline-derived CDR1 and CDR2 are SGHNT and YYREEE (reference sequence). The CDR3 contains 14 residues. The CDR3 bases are TGTGCCAGCAGCTTTGGCGACACCGGGGGGACCCAGTACTTC. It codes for CASSFGDTGGTQYF.

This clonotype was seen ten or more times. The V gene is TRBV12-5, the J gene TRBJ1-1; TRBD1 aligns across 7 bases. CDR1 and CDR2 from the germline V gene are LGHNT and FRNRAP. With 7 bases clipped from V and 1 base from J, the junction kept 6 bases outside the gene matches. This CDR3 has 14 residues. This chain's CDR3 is CASALGTENTEAFF. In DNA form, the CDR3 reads TGTGCTAGTGCCCTGGGGACAGAGAACACTGAAGCTTTCTTT.

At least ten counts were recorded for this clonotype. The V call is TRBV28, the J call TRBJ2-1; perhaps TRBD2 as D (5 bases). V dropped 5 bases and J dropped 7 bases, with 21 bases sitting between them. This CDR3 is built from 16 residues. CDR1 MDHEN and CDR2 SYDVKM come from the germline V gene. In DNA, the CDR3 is TGTGCCAGCAGTCAACTCCGGGGTAGCCTAGGGAATGAGCAGTTCTTC. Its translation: CASSQLRGSLGNEQFF. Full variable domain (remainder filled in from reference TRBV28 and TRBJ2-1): DVKVTQSSRYLVKRTGEKVFLECVQDMDHENMFWYRQDPGLGLRLIYFSYDVKMKEKGDIPEGYSVSREKKERFSLILESASTNQTSMYLCASSQLRGSLGNEQFFGPGTRLTVL.

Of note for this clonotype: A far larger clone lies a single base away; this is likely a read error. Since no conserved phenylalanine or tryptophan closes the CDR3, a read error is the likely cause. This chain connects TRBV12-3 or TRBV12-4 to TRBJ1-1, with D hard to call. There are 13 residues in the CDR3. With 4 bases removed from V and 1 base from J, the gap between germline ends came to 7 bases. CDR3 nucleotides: TGTGCCAGCAGTTACTCGGAGAACACTGAAGCTTTCCTT. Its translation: CASSYSENTEAFL.

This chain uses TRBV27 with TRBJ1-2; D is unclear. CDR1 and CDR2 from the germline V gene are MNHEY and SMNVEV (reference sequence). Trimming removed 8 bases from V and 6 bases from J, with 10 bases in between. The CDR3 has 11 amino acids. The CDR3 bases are TGTGCCAGCGCCCCGGCGGATGGCTACACCTTC. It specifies CASAPADGYTF.

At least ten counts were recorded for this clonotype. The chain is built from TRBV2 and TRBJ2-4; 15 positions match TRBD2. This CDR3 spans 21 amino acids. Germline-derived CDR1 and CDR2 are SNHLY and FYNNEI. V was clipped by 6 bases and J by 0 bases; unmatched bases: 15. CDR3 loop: CASRDFLTGTSGRQAKNIQYF. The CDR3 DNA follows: TGTGCCAGCAGAGACTTCTTAACCGGGACTAGCGGGAGGCAAGCCAAAAACATTCAGTACTTC.

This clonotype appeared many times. CDR3 coding DNA: TGTGCCTGGACGAGGACTAGCGGAAACTACGAGCAGTACTTC. Protein product: CAWTRTSGNYEQYF. The chain couples TRBV30 to TRBJ2-7; TRBD2 agrees at 10 bases. CDR1 and CDR2 from the germline V gene are GTSNPN and SVGIG (reference sequence). V shed 4 bases, J shed 3 bases, and the junction held 6 bases outside the gene matches. The CDR3 consists of 14 residues. Filled out from reference TRBV30 and TRBJ2-7, the complete variable domain reads SQTIHQWPATLVQPVGSPLSLECTVEGTSNPNLYWYRQAAGRGLQLLFYSVGIGQISSEVPQNLSASRPQDRQFILSSKKLLLSDSGFYLCAWTRTSGNYEQYFGPGTRLTVT.

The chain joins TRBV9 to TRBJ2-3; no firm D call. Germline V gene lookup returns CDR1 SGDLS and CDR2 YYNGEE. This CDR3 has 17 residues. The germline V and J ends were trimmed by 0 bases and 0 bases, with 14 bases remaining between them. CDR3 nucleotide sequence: TGTGCCAGCAGCGTAGGGCTAATCGGAACTAGCACAGATACGCAGTATTTT. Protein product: CASSVGLIGTSTDTQYF.

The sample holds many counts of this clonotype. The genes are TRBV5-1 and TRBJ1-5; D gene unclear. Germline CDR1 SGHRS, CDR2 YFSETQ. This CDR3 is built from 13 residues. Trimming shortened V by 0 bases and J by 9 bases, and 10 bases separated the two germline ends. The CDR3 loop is CASSLEPNGPQHF. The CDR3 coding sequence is TGCGCCAGCAGCTTGGAACCTAACGGGCCCCAGCATTTT.

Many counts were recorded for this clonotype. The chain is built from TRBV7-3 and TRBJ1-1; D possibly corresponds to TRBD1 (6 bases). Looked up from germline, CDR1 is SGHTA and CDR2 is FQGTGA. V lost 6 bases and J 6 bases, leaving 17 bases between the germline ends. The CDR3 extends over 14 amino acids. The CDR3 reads CASRPSSDRSEAFF. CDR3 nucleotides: TGTGCCAGCAGACCCAGTTCGGACAGATCTGAAGCTTTCTTT.

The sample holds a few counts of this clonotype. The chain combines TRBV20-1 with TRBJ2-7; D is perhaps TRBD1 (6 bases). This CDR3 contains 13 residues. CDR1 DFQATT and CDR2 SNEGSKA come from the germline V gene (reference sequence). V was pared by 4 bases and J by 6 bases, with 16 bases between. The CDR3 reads CSATSGAGTEQYF. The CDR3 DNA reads TGCAGTGCTACATCAGGGGCCGGGACCGAGCAGTACTTC.

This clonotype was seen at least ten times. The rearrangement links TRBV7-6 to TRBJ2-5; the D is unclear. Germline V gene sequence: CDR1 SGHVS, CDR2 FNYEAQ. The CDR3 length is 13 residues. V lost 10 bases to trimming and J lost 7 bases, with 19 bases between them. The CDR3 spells CAIIGLVEGTQYF. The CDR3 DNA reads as TGTGCCATCATTGGGTTGGTGGAAGGGACCCAGTACTTC.

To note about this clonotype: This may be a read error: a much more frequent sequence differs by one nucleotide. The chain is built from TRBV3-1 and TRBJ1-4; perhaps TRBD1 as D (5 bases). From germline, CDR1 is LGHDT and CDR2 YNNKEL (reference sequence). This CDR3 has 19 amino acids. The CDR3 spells CANSQEDGAFGGRNEKLFF. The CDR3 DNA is TGTGCCAACAGCCAAGAGGATGGGGCTTTCGGGGGACGGAATGAAAAACTGTTTTTT.

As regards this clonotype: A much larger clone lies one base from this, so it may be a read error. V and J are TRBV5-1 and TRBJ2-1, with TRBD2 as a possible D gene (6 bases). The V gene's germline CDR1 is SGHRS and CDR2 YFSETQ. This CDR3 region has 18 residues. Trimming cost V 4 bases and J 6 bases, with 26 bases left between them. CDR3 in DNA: TGCGCCAGCAGCCCGTGGGGGGAAGCGGTAGTTTTATCCAATGAGCAGTTCTTC. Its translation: CASSPWGEAVVLSNEQFF.

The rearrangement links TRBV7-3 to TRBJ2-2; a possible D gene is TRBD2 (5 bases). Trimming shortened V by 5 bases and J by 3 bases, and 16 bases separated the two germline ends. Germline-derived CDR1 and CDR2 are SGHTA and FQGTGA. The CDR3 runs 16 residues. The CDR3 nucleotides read TGTGCCAGCAGCCAGTCGGGGAGCCGCTACACCGGGGAGCTGTTTTTT. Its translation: CASSQSGSRYTGELFF.

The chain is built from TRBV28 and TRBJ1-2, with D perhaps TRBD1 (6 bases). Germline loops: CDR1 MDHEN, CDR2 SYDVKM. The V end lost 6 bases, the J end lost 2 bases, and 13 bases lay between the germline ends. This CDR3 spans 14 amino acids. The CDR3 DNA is TGTGCCAGCAGCCCGTCGGGGGGCAACTATGGCTACACCTTC. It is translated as CASSPSGGNYGYTF.

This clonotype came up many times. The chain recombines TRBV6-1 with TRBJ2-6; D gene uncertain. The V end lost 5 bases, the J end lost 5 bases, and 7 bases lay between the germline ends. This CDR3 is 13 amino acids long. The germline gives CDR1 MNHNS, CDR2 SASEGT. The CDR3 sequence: CASSQVWANVLTF. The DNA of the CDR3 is TGTGCCAGCAGTCAAGTCTGGGCCAACGTCCTGACTTTC.